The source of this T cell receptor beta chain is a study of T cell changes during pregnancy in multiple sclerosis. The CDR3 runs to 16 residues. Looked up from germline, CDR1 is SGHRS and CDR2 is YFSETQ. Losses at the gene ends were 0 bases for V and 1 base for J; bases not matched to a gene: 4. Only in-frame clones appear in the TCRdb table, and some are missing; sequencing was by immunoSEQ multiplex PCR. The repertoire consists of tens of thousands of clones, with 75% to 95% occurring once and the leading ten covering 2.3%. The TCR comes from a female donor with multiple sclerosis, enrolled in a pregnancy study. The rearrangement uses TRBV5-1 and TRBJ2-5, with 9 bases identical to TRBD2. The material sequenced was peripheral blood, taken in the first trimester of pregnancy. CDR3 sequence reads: CASSLALAGTQETQYF. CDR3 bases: TGCGCCAGCAGCTTGGCTCTAGCGGGGACCCAAGAGACCCAGTACTTC. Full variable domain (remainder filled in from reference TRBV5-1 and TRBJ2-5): KAGVTQTPRYLIKTRGQQVTLSCSPISGHRSVSWYQQTPGQGLQFLFEYFSETQRNKGNFPGRFSGRQFSNSRSEMNVSTLELGDSALYLCASSLALAGTQETQYFGPGTRLLVL.